The 22 T cell receptor beta chains in this list originate from one sample, sequenced in a study of OX40 agonist ivuxolimab in advanced cancers. Generated by immunoSEQ multiplex PCR, the TCRdb table keeps only in-frame clones and is missing some. Of approximately 49,000 clones listed, 65% to 85% are singletons. The sequences come from CD4+ or CD8+ T cells sorted from blood, collected in a trial of the OX40 agonist ivuxolimab. These receptors were collected from an adult with an advanced solid tumor such as melanoma, head and neck, liver or kidney cancer.

The chain links TRBV7-2 to TRBJ2-7; D remains ambiguous. The CDR3 runs 14 residues. Germline V gives CDR1 SGHTA, CDR2 FQGNSA. V lost 1 base and J 1 base, leaving 8 bases between the germline ends. CDR3 sequence: CASSLVGGSYEQYF. CDR3 nucleotide sequence: TGTGCCAGCAGCTTAGTAGGCGGATCCTACGAGCAGTACTTC.

The chain employs TRBV7-2 and TRBJ2-7, with D possibly TRBD2 on 5 matching bases. Germline V gene data show CDR1 as SGHTA and CDR2 as FQGNSA. V was clipped by 1 base and J by 5 bases, with 12 bases between them. CDR3 length equals 14 residues. DNA for the CDR3: TGTGCCAGCAGCTTAGAGGGAGTGGTCCACGAGCAGTACTTC. The encoded protein is CASSLEGVVHEQYF.

V usage is TRBV5-1 and J usage is TRBJ2-7; 8 bases map to TRBD1. The CDR3 sequence is 15 residues long. Looked up from germline, CDR1 is SGHRS and CDR2 is YFSETQ. Trimming cost V 2 bases and J 0 bases; bases outside gene matches: 4. This chain's CDR3 is CASSFLGQASYEQYF. In DNA form, the CDR3 reads TGCGCCAGCAGCTTTTTGGGACAGGCCTCCTACGAGCAGTACTTC.

Turning to this clone: A read error may account for a junction end that differs from germline. This chain links TRBV9 with TRBJ2-3; D gene uncertain. This CDR3 spans 8 amino acids. The germline gives CDR1 SGDLS, CDR2 YYNGEE. The CDR3 DNA is TGCGAGACAGATACGCAGTATTTT. Its protein product is CETDTQYF.

V usage is TRBV6-5 and J usage is TRBJ1-5; 8 bases match TRBD1. There are 15 residues in the CDR3. The V gene's germline CDR1 is MNHEY and CDR2 SVGAGI. Trimming cost V 5 bases and J 5 bases; bases outside gene matches: 8. The CDR3 sequence: CASSRRQGPDQPQHF. The CDR3 nucleotides are TGTGCCAGCAGTAGGCGACAGGGGCCCGATCAGCCCCAGCATTTT.

This chain joins TRBV4-3 and TRBJ2-3; 8 bases align to TRBD2. V trimming: 0 bases; J trimming: 4 bases; junction bases outside the gene matches: 6. CDR1 is LGHNA, CDR2 YSLEER, per germline. This CDR3 has 16 amino acids. CDR3 sequence: CASSQDEGLEADTQYF. DNA of the CDR3: TGCGCCAGCAGCCAAGATGAGGGACTAGAAGCAGATACGCAGTATTTT.

The chain links TRBV28 to TRBJ2-7; D is uncertain. Deletions cut 5 bases from V and 5 bases from J, with 25 bases between. CDR1 and CDR2 (germline): MDHEN, SYDVKM. The CDR3 contains 17 residues. This CDR3 is CASSPAGAGRLSDEQYF. CDR3 sequence (DNA): TGTGCCAGCAGTCCGGCCGGAGCAGGTCGATTATCTGACGAGCAGTACTTC.

The chain joins TRBV12-5 to TRBJ1-1, with 7 nucleotides matching TRBD1. This CDR3 region has 13 residues. V lost 6 bases, J lost 1 base, and 2 bases stayed unmatched. Germline lookup yields CDR1 LGHNT and CDR2 FRNRAP. The CDR3 DNA reads TGTGCTAGTGGGGAGGGGGCGAACACTGAAGCTTTCTTT. Translating it yields CASGEGANTEAFF.

The gene calls are TRBV5-1 and TRBJ2-3; D may be TRBD2 (6 bases). The V end lost 3 bases, the J end lost 3 bases, and 17 bases lay between the germline ends. The CDR3 contains 16 residues. Germline V gene sequence: CDR1 SGHRS, CDR2 YFSETQ. The CDR3 here is CASSSGGLVGTDTQYF. The CDR3 coding sequence is TGCGCCAGCAGCTCCGGGGGTTTAGTCGGTACAGATACGCAGTATTTT.

The V gene is TRBV25-1, the J gene TRBJ2-7, with a tentative D call TRBD2 (7 bases). Trimming removed 2 bases at V and 1 base at J, with 18 bases between. This CDR3 comprises 17 residues. Germline V gene data show CDR1 as MGHDK and CDR2 as SYGVNS. DNA of the CDR3: TGTGCCAGCAGTGAACACTTCCTACAGGGAGGGTCCTACGAGCAGTACTTC. The encoded protein is CASSEHFLQGGSYEQYF.

This clone has just one count. The rearrangement joins TRBV7-3 to TRBJ2-1; 10 bases match TRBD2. Germline V lookup: CDR1 SGHTA, CDR2 FQGTGA. The CDR3 covers 15 residues. Trimming removed 4 bases from V and 6 bases from J; junction bases left unmatched: 6. The CDR3 DNA is TGTGCCAGCAGCTCCCGGCTAGCGGGAGCCAATGAGCAGTTCTTC. Translation: CASSSRLAGANEQFF.

This clone showed up just a few times. The V call is TRBV4-2, the J call TRBJ2-1; 12 bases are shared with TRBD2. With 0 bases clipped from V and 14 bases from J, the junction kept 11 bases outside the gene matches. CDR3 length: 16 amino acids. Germline CDR1 LGHNA, CDR2 YNFKEQ. The CDR3 loop reads CASSQDWASGGGNEFF. In DNA form, the CDR3 reads TGTGCCAGCAGCCAAGATTGGGCTAGCGGGGGGGGAAATGAGTTCTTC.

V is TRBV2 and J is TRBJ2-2; TRBD1 agrees at 11 bases. Germline CDR1 is SNHLY and CDR2 is FYNNEI. The CDR3 extends over 15 amino acids. V was clipped by 3 bases and J by 7 bases; unmatched bases: 4. DNA of the CDR3: TGTGCCAGCAGTGAGCGGACAGGGGGCGTCGGGGAGCTGTTTTTT. The encoded protein is CASSERTGGVGELFF. Based on the CDR3 plus reference TRBV2 and TRBJ2-2, the full variable domain is EPEVTQTPSHQVTQMGQEVILRCVPISNHLYFYWYRQILGQKVEFLVSFYNNEISEKSEIFDDQFSVERPDGSNFTLKIRSTKLEDSAMYFCASSERTGGVGELFFGEGSRLTVL.

The genes are TRBV5-1 and TRBJ1-3; D is uncertain. V lost 0 bases to trimming and J lost 6 bases, with 16 bases between them. This CDR3 is 16 amino acids long. The germline gives CDR1 SGHRS, CDR2 YFSETQ. This CDR3 is CASSLAPLPTENTIYF. The CDR3 region has the DNA TGCGCCAGCAGCTTGGCCCCGTTACCGACGGAAAACACCATATATTTT.

On this clone itself: A junction boundary mismatches the germline segment, possibly from a read error. Here the CDR3 reads CASSFNTNTEAFF. CDR3 in DNA: TGTGCTAGCAGCTTTAACACAAACACTGAAGCTTTCTTT. V gene TRBV7-7 combines with J gene TRBJ1-1; D is uncertain. CDR1 and CDR2 from the germline V gene are SSHAT and FNYEAQ (reference sequence). The CDR3 length is 13 residues.

For this clone: Within the sample, other DNA sequences also encode this same CDR3. V usage is TRBV6-5 and J usage is TRBJ1-1; no reliable D call. The CDR3 is 12 residues long. V lost 4 bases and J 7 bases, leaving 10 bases between the germline ends. The germline CDR1 and CDR2 sequences are MNHEY and SVGAGI. CDR3 sequence reads: CASSSTLGEAFF. The CDR3 nucleotides read TGTGCCAGCAGTTCTACCCTGGGTGAAGCTTTCTTT.

In DNA, the CDR3 is TGTGCCAGCAGCCAAACCCTGACAGGGGGAGGCTACACCTTC. Translated: CASSQTLTGGGYTF. The chain links TRBV16 to TRBJ1-2; 9 bases are a match to TRBD1. Germline CDR1 KGHSY, CDR2 FQNENV. This CDR3 is 14 amino acids long. Trimming cost V 2 bases and J 8 bases; bases outside gene matches: 6.

This clone came up a few times. The chain uses TRBV6-1 and TRBJ2-5, with D possibly TRBD2 on 6 matching bases. Trimming removed 8 bases from V and 4 bases from J, with 11 bases in between. The CDR3 sequence is 12 residues long. From germline, CDR1 is MNHNS and CDR2 SASEGT. The CDR3 DNA sequence: TGTGCCAGCGGAGGGGTTGGAGAGACCCAGTACTTC. It translates to CASGGVGETQYF.

V is TRBV2 and J is TRBJ1-5; 7 bases are shared with TRBD1. Germline CDR1 reads SNHLY; CDR2 reads FYNNEI. The ends lost 6 bases at V and 4 bases at J; junction bases unmatched: 6. This CDR3 is built from 14 residues. CDR3 sequence reads: CASREGDRNQPQHF. The CDR3 DNA reads TGTGCCAGCAGGGAGGGGGACAGAAATCAGCCCCAGCATTTT.

This chain uses TRBV29-1 with TRBJ1-2; TRBD1 is a possible D gene (5 bases). Germline V CDR1 and CDR2: SQVTM, ANQGSEA. This CDR3 spans 13 amino acids. The germline V and J ends were trimmed by 3 bases and 9 bases, with 17 bases remaining between them. CDR3 sequence reads: CSVDDTRGSSYTF. In DNA, the CDR3 is TGCAGCGTTGATGACACGAGGGGCTCTAGCTACACCTTC. The whole variable domain, remainder taken from reference TRBV29-1 and TRBJ1-2, is SAVISQKPSRDICQRGTSLTIQCQVDSQVTMMFWYRQQPGQSLTLIATANQGSEATYESGFVIDKFPISRPNLTFSTLTVSNMSPEDSSIYLCSVDDTRGSSYTFGSGTRLTVV.

The J gene is TRBJ1-2, the V gene TRBV4-1; D not resolved. The germline gives CDR1 MGHRA, CDR2 YSYEKL. This CDR3 has 14 amino acids. Trimming removed 0 bases from V and 2 bases from J, with 7 bases in between. The CDR3 nucleotides are TGCGCCAGCAGCCAAGACGTTAACAACTATGGCTACACCTTC. This gives the protein CASSQDVNNYGYTF.

This rearrangement joins TRBV19 to TRBJ1-2; 9 positions match TRBD1. After removal of 6 bases from V and 2 bases from J, the junction contained 4 bases not matched to a gene. Per the germline V gene, CDR1 is LNHDA and CDR2 is SQIVND (reference sequence). This CDR3 comprises 14 residues. The CDR3 DNA reads TGTGCCAGTAGATTCGGACAGGGGAACTATGGCTACACCTTC. Residues: CASRFGQGNYGYTF.